These 25 T cell receptor beta chains came from one sample sequenced in a study of T-cell reconstitution after alpha-beta-depleted transplantation in children. For TCRbeta, the library was prepared with unique molecular identifiers. Via MiXCR, TCRdb re-called the PCR reads, giving one row per CDR3 protein. The data contain around 100,000 distinct CDR3 sequences, approximately 10% of them singletons. The source was PBMCs, collected before TCRalphabeta/CD19-depleted stem cell transplant. The receptor source for this set is a boy between 2 and 10 years old with acute lymphoblastic leukemia, due to receive a stem cell transplant.

This clonotype was picked up a small number of times. The rearrangement uses TRBV5-5 and TRBJ1-1; no clear D. This CDR3 is 13 amino acids long. Per germline, CDR1 SGHKS and CDR2 YYEKEE (reference sequence). V lost 0 bases and J 4 bases, leaving 7 bases between the germline ends. CDR3 DNA sequence: TGTGCCAGCAGCTTGGGCCCCGGCACTGAAGCTTTCTTT. The encoded protein is CASSLGPGTEAFF.

The rearrangement uses TRBV30 and TRBJ2-3; maybe TRBD2 (6 bases). Per the germline V gene, CDR1 is GTSNPN and CDR2 is SVGIG (reference sequence). This CDR3 spans 14 amino acids. V was trimmed by 3 bases and J by 4 bases, leaving 14 bases between them. The CDR3 nucleotides read TGTGCCTGGAGCGGGGGTAGCCCCGCAGATACGCAGTATTTT. Amino acids: CAWSGGSPADTQYF.

The V gene is TRBV5-1, the J gene TRBJ1-2; 11 bases are shared with TRBD1. This CDR3 has 16 amino acids. Per germline, CDR1 SGHRS and CDR2 YFSETQ. The trim removed 5 bases at V and 4 bases at J, leaving 10 bases unmatched. CDR3 region: CASRSGTGGVGYGYTF. DNA for the CDR3: TGCGCCAGCAGGTCTGGGACAGGGGGTGTTGGCTATGGCTACACCTTC.

This sequence joins TRBV9 and TRBJ1-2; D is perhaps TRBD1 (6 bases). The germline gives CDR1 SGDLS, CDR2 YYNGEE. The germline V and J ends were trimmed by 2 bases and 2 bases, with 13 bases remaining between them. CDR3 length: 15 residues. CDR3 loop: CASSVGARANYGYTF. For the CDR3, the DNA is TGTGCCAGCAGCGTGGGGGCCCGGGCAAACTATGGCTACACCTTC.

This clonotype was observed many times. The gene calls are TRBV6-5 and TRBJ1-2; D possibly corresponds to TRBD1 (5 bases). The V and J ends lost 0 bases and 5 bases respectively, with 19 bases between them. The CDR3 loop spans 17 amino acids. From germline, CDR1 is MNHEY and CDR2 SVGAGI. The CDR3 coding sequence is TGTGCCAGCAGTTACTCGGACAATGCCCGTAAGATTTATGGCTACACCTTC. Translation gives CASSYSDNARKIYGYTF.

In this sample, this clonotype turned up a few times. The chain links TRBV7-8 to TRBJ2-3; 8 positions agree with TRBD2. Unmatched junction bases numbered 12, after V lost 9 bases and J lost 4 bases. This CDR3 is 15 amino acids long. CDR1 SGHVS and CDR2 FQNEAQ come from the germline V gene. Here the CDR3 reads CASDTSGGGADTQYF. CDR3 sequence (DNA): TGTGCCAGTGACACTAGCGGAGGGGGTGCAGATACGCAGTATTTT.

The rearrangement links TRBV5-1 to TRBJ2-1; D unclear. CDR1 and CDR2 (germline): SGHRS, YFSETQ. With 6 bases removed from V and 6 bases from J, the gap between germline ends came to 13 bases. The CDR3 consists of 13 residues. CDR3 in amino acids: CASIRTPGNEQFF. CDR3 in DNA: TGCGCCAGCATTCGAACGCCTGGCAATGAGCAGTTCTTC.

This rearrangement joins TRBV20-1 to TRBJ2-1, with D possibly being TRBD1 (5 bases). Germline CDR1 DFQATT, CDR2 SNEGSKA (reference sequence). This CDR3 has 15 residues. V lost 1 base to trimming and J lost 2 bases, with 12 bases between them. CDR3 in amino acids: CSARGQGKAYNEQFF. CDR3 DNA sequence: TGCAGTGCTAGAGGGCAGGGCAAAGCCTACAATGAGCAGTTCTTC.

The sample holds a few counts of this clonotype. The chain couples TRBV20-1 to TRBJ2-4; tentative D call: TRBD2 (7 bases). The V end lost 3 bases, the J end lost 0 bases, and 21 bases lay between the germline ends. Germline V gene data show CDR1 as DFQATT and CDR2 as SNEGSKA (reference sequence). This CDR3 has 18 amino acids. The CDR3 spells CSASPGKEGGGAKNIQYF. In DNA, the CDR3 is TGCAGTGCTAGCCCCGGGAAGGAGGGAGGGGGAGCCAAAAACATTCAGTACTTC.

With respect to this clonotype: This sequence may be a read error, since a much larger clone differs from it by one base. Lacking the conserved final phenylalanine or tryptophan, this CDR3 likely reflects a read error. The gene calls are TRBV12-3 or TRBV12-4 and TRBJ1-6; D may be TRBD1 (6 bases). The CDR3 has 15 amino acids. Deletions cut 4 bases from V and 7 bases from J, with 14 bases between. CDR3 residues: CASSSTGTQNSPLHY. CDR3 sequence (DNA): TGTGCCAGCAGTTCCACCGGGACACAGAATTCACCCCTCCACTAT.

This clonotype was seen at least ten times. The chain joins TRBV7-9 to TRBJ2-1; 7 bases align to TRBD2. CDR3 size: 13 residues. CDR1 is SEHNR, CDR2 FQNEAQ, per germline (reference sequence). V dropped 0 bases and J dropped 16; count of bases not matched to a gene: 9. The CDR3 DNA is TGTGCCAGCAGCTTAGCAGGCGGACTAGAATCATTCTTC. This sequence encodes CASSLAGGLESFF.

This clonotype was counted at least ten times. The chain couples TRBV5-1 to TRBJ2-1; TRBD1 might be the D (7 bases). The CDR3 is 17 amino acids. The V end was cut by 2 bases, the J end by 4 bases, with 19 bases between. The germline CDR1 and CDR2 sequences are SGHRS and YFSETQ. DNA of the CDR3: TGCGCCAGCAGCTTCATGGGACCCAGGGGGGTTTACAATGAGCAGTTCTTC. Translation gives CASSFMGPRGVYNEQFF.

This clonotype was found many times. The chain is built from TRBV2 and TRBJ2-5; 7 nucleotides line up with TRBD1. V was clipped by 11 bases and J by 5 bases; unmatched bases: 5. This CDR3 spans 11 amino acids. CDR1 and CDR2 (germline): SNHLY, FYNNEI. As DNA, the CDR3 is TGTGCCGGCACAGGGGTTGAGACCCAGTACTTC. Amino acid sequence: CAGTGVETQYF.

Worth noting for this clonotype: The germline gene is not matched at one end of the junction; a read error may be the cause. This chain links TRBV3-1 with TRBJ1-2, with D tentatively TRBD1 (6 bases). This CDR3 spans 14 amino acids. Germline values: CDR1 LGHDT, CDR2 YNNKEL (reference sequence). CDR3 sequence reads: CASSQTEGTNGYTF. The CDR3 bases are TGCGCCAGCAGCCAAACGGAGGGGACAAATGGCTACACCTTC.

This clonotype has a count of ten or more. One end of the junction does not line up with germline, which may come from a read error. The rearrangement uses TRBV12-3 or TRBV12-4 and TRBJ1-2; D unclear. The CDR3 is 13 residues long. DNA of the CDR3: TGTGCCAGCAGTTTTCGACTGCTGAGAGGTCGTTCCTTC. Residues: CASSFRLLRGRSF.

This clonotype has just a few counts. The chain recombines TRBV12-3 or TRBV12-4 with TRBJ2-7, with 12 nucleotides matching TRBD1. This CDR3 spans 17 amino acids. Trimming removed 3 bases from V and 6 bases from J; junction bases left unmatched: 12. In nucleotides, the CDR3 is TGTGCCAGCAGTTTTGGCTTGGGACAGGGGGCGCTTATCGAGCAGTACTTC. It translates to CASSFGLGQGALIEQYF.

The V gene is TRBV12-5, the J gene TRBJ2-3; 7 bases match TRBD2. Germline CDR1 is LGHNT and CDR2 is FRNRAP. V gave up 1 base and J gave up 2 bases; unmatched junction bases: 3. The CDR3 is 15 residues long. CDR3 DNA sequence: TGTGCTAGTGGTTTGGGGGACTACCACACAGATACGCAGTATTTT. Protein: CASGLGDYHTDTQYF.

At least ten counts were recorded for this clonotype. The chain has TRBV20-1 and TRBJ2-3, with D uncertain. Germline V gene sequence: CDR1 DFQATT, CDR2 SNEGSKA (reference sequence). Trimming shortened V by 3 bases and J by 2 bases, and 12 bases separated the two germline ends. The CDR3 extends over 14 amino acids. The CDR3 region is CSASKADNTDTQYF. The CDR3, as DNA: TGCAGTGCTAGTAAAGCAGATAACACAGATACGCAGTATTTT.

The rearrangement links TRBV20-1 to TRBJ2-5, with D perhaps being TRBD1 or TRBD2 (5 bases each). V lost 3 bases to trimming and J lost 5 bases, with 13 bases between them. Germline CDR1 reads DFQATT; CDR2 reads SNEGSKA (reference sequence). The CDR3 consists of 13 residues. This chain's CDR3 is CSASGGGRETQYF. The CDR3, as DNA: TGCAGTGCTAGTGGTGGGGGACGCGAGACCCAGTACTTC.

This chain links TRBV2 with TRBJ2-2; TRBD1 matches at 7 bases. The CDR3 runs to 15 residues. The V segment lost 1 base and the J segment 5 bases; nucleotides outside the gene matches: 4. Germline CDR1 reads SNHLY; CDR2 reads FYNNEI. The CDR3 region is CASSEVAGGTGELFF. The CDR3, as DNA: TGTGCCAGCAGTGAAGTGGCAGGGGGAACCGGGGAGCTGTTTTTT.

A few counts support this clonotype. This chain joins TRBV12-3 or TRBV12-4 and TRBJ2-2; TRBD1 matches at 8 bases. CDR3 length equals 15 residues. V shed 6 bases, J shed 2 bases, and the junction held 5 bases outside the gene matches. The CDR3 loop reads CASRRTGRNTGELFF. The CDR3 DNA sequence: TGTGCCAGCAGGCGGACAGGGAGAAACACCGGGGAGCTGTTTTTT.

This clonotype showed up many times. This sequence joins TRBV5-6 and TRBJ2-7; D possibly corresponds to TRBD1 (6 bases). The V and J ends lost 2 bases and 1 base respectively, with 10 bases between them. CDR3 length equals 14 residues. Germline V lookup: CDR1 SGHDT, CDR2 YYEEEE. DNA of the CDR3: TGTGCCAGCAGCTTATACGGACAGTCCTACGAGCAGTACTTC. Protein product: CASSLYGQSYEQYF.

Ten or more counts support this clonotype. The rearrangement uses TRBV6-5 and TRBJ2-2, with 7 bases identical to TRBD2. Losses at the gene ends were 4 bases for V and 3 bases for J; bases not matched to a gene: 5. CDR3 length: 15 residues. Per the germline V gene, CDR1 is MNHEY and CDR2 is SVGAGI. The CDR3 DNA sequence: TGTGCCAGCAGTTTTGCGGGAGTATACACCGGGGAGCTGTTTTTT. This sequence encodes CASSFAGVYTGELFF.

This clonotype was detected only a few times. The chain uses TRBV28 and TRBJ1-5; possibly TRBD1 for D (5 bases). Germline CDR1 MDHEN, CDR2 SYDVKM. V dropped 3 bases and J dropped 0 bases, with 15 bases sitting between them. This CDR3 contains 17 residues. CDR3 sequence: CASSFWSRAYSNQPQHF. The CDR3 DNA reads as TGTGCCAGCAGTTTTTGGTCCAGGGCTTATAGCAATCAGCCCCAGCATTTT.

The rearrangement links TRBV5-6 to TRBJ2-1, with a possible D match to TRBD1 (6 bases). V shed 6 bases and J shed 7 bases, with 20 bases lying between them. This CDR3 has 15 residues. From germline, CDR1 is SGHDT and CDR2 YYEEEE. CDR3 residues: CASNRDDRDRNEQFF. The CDR3 nucleotides read TGTGCCAGCAACAGGGACGATCGGGATAGGAATGAGCAGTTCTTC.